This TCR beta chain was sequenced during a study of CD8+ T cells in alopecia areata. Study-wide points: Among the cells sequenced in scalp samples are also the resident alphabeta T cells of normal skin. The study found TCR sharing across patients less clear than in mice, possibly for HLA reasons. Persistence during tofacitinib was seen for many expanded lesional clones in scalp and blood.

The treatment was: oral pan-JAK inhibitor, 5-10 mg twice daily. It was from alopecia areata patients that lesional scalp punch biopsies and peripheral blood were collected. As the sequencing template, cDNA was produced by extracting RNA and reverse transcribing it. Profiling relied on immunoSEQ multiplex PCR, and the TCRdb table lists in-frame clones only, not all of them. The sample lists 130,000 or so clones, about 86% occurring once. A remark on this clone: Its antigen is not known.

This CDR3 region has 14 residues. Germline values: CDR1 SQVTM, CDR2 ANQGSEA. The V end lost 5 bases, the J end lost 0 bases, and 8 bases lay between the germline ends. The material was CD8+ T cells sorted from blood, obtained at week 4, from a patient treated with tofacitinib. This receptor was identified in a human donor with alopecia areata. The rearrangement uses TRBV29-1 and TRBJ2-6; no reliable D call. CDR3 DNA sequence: TGCAGCGTTTTCAGGAGCTCTGGGGCCAACGTCCTGACTTTC. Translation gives CSVFRSSGANVLTF.